These 14 T cell receptor beta chains were all obtained from the same sample, sequenced in a study of blood T cell repertoires in COVID-19 (TCRdb year 2020). Libraries came from the immunoSEQ multiplex PCR assay. In TCRdb, the immuneACCESS table is reduced to in-frame sequences with V and J assigned. These tables do not hold every clone; where another copy was compared, an unresolved V gene accounts for under half, and the others remain unexplained. This sample holds about 260,000 clones; around 89% were observed only once. Jointly, the top ten make up about 3% of the sample. Sequences were obtained from PBMCs or T cells enriched from blood (not recorded which). The receptors derive from a woman in her fifties or sixties who had recovered from COVID-19.

V is TRBV4-1 and J is TRBJ2-5, with TRBD2 matching over 11 bases. This CDR3 has 17 amino acids. Germline CDR1 is MGHRA and CDR2 is YSYEKL. After removal of 0 bases from V and 6 bases from J, the junction contained 9 bases not matched to a gene. In nucleotides, the CDR3 is TGCGCCAGCAGCCAAGAGGGGACTAGCGGTCCCCAGAAGACCCAGTACTTC. Amino acid sequence: CASSQEGTSGPQKTQYF.

The CDR3 bases are TGCGCCAGCAGAGAAGACAGGGCGGCTAACTATGGCTACACCTTC. Amino acid sequence: CASREDRAANYGYTF. The rearrangement links TRBV10-2 to TRBJ1-2; 7 bases line up with TRBD1. The CDR3 is made up of 15 amino acids. CDR1 is WSHSY and CDR2 is SAAADI in the germline V gene. V was pared by 6 bases and J by 0 bases, with 7 bases of the junction left unmatched.

This sequence joins TRBV28 and TRBJ1-5; D gene uncertain. Deletions cut 5 bases from V and 3 bases from J, with 11 bases between. This CDR3 contains 14 residues. The germline gives CDR1 MDHEN, CDR2 SYDVKM. The CDR3 spells CASSDDTINQPQHF. CDR3 coding DNA: TGTGCCAGCAGTGATGACACCATCAATCAGCCCCAGCATTTT.

This clone was found once. The rearrangement uses TRBV29-1 and TRBJ2-6; 7 positions match TRBD2. Germline CDR1 reads SQVTM; CDR2 reads ANQGSEA. The CDR3 runs to 17 residues. V trimming: 1 base; J trimming: 2 bases; junction bases outside the gene matches: 8. The CDR3, as DNA: TGCAGCGTTGAAGTTAGAGGGAGGGACCCTGGGGCCAACGTCCTGACTTTC. The encoded protein is CSVEVRGRDPGANVLTF.

The CDR3 region is CASSSGGLWDYGYTF. For the CDR3, the DNA is TGTGCCAGCAGCTCGGGGGGACTTTGGGACTATGGCTACACCTTC. This chain joins TRBV5-8 and TRBJ1-2; the D gene is possibly TRBD1 (5 bases). Germline CDR1 SGHTS, CDR2 YDEGEE. This CDR3 comprises 15 residues. Trimming took off 3 bases at V and 3 bases at J, with 15 bases between the two ends.

The rearrangement links TRBV30 to TRBJ2-1; 10 nucleotides match TRBD2. The CDR3 length is 15 residues. Germline trimming cut 2 bases from V and 4 bases from J; bases unmatched to any gene: 5. CDR1 GTSNPN and CDR2 SVGIG come from the germline V gene (reference sequence). In DNA, the CDR3 is TGTGCCTGGAGTCATGGGACTAGCGTATACAATGAGCAGTTCTTC. It encodes CAWSHGTSVYNEQFF.

In this sample, this clone turned up once. This chain connects TRBV2 to TRBJ2-1; TRBD2 aligns across 10 bases. Trimming removed 4 bases from V and 4 bases from J; junction bases left unmatched: 4. Per the germline V gene, CDR1 is SNHLY and CDR2 is FYNNEI. The CDR3 runs to 15 residues. CDR3 coding DNA: TGTGCCAGCAGTGCTGAGCGGGAGGGGTACAATGAGCAGTTCTTC. It yields the protein CASSAEREGYNEQFF.

This chain links TRBV19 with TRBJ2-1; 12 positions match TRBD1. Germline V gene sequence: CDR1 LNHDA, CDR2 SQIVND (reference sequence). V lost 3 bases to trimming and J lost 9 bases; unmatched junction nucleotides: 9. CDR3 length: 16 amino acids. Here the CDR3 reads CASSMGRDRGLGEQFF. Written as DNA, the CDR3 is TGTGCCAGTAGTATGGGTCGGGACAGGGGGCTCGGTGAGCAGTTCTTC.

The chain uses TRBV7-6 and TRBJ2-1; 8 nucleotides agree with TRBD2. Per the germline V gene, CDR1 is SGHVS and CDR2 is FNYEAQ. CDR3 length equals 16 residues. The V and J ends lost 1 base and 6 bases, in that order; junction bases with no gene match: 8. The CDR3 region has the DNA TGTGCCAGCAGCTTAGACGTCGGGAGGGTTGGCAATGAGCAGTTCTTC. Its translation is CASSLDVGRVGNEQFF.

J is TRBJ1-6 and V is TRBV30; a possible D gene is TRBD1 (6 bases). Germline V gene lookup returns CDR1 GTSNPN and CDR2 SVGIG (reference sequence). The CDR3 extends over 13 amino acids. The ends were cut back, 5 bases at V and 8 bases at J, with 13 bases in the middle. CDR3 sequence reads: CAWHRVPDSPLHF. The CDR3 DNA follows: TGTGCCTGGCACAGGGTTCCTGATTCACCCCTCCACTTT.

The CDR3 region is CASSSGLNQPQHF. As DNA, the CDR3 is TGTGCCAGCAGCTCGGGTCTAAATCAGCCCCAGCATTTT. The chain joins TRBV7-2 to TRBJ1-5; unclear D gene. The germline V gene encodes CDR1 SGHTA and CDR2 FQGNSA. The CDR3 is 13 amino acids. The V gene lost 4 bases and the J gene lost 4 bases, with 8 bases spanning the gap.

This clone appeared a few times. This chain connects TRBV30 to TRBJ2-5; tentatively, D is TRBD2 (5 bases). Looked up from germline, CDR1 is GTSNPN and CDR2 is SVGIG (reference sequence). The CDR3 sequence is 11 residues long. Trimming stripped 3 bases from V and 6 bases from J, with 8 bases between. As DNA, the CDR3 is TGTGCCTGGAGAGAGGGCCAGACCCAGTACTTC. Amino acids: CAWREGQTQYF.

The chain combines TRBV19 with TRBJ2-1, with 9 bases fitting TRBD1. Unmatched junction bases numbered 13, after V lost 6 bases and J lost 4 bases. CDR1 and CDR2 (germline): LNHDA, SQIVND (reference sequence). The CDR3 has 17 residues. Written as DNA, the CDR3 is TGTGCCAGTAGCCGAGCCTGGGACAGGGTTCGATACAATGAGCAGTTCTTC. It specifies CASSRAWDRVRYNEQFF. Complete variable domain (other parts from reference TRBV19 and TRBJ2-1): DGGITQSPKYLFRKEGQNVTLSCEQNLNHDAMYWYRQDPGQGLRLIYYSQIVNDFQKGDIAEGYSVSREKKESFPLTVTSAQKNPTAFYLCASSRAWDRVRYNEQFFGPGTRLTVL.

Comments on this clone: The same CDR3 arises from other DNA sequences in this sample as well. This chain uses TRBV28 with TRBJ1-5; 7 bases align to TRBD1. There are 14 residues in the CDR3. J gave up 1 base and V 8 bases, and 5 bases lay outside the gene matches. Germline V gives CDR1 MDHEN, CDR2 SYDVKM. This CDR3 is CASGYRGSNQPQHF. DNA of the CDR3: TGTGCCAGCGGTTACAGGGGCAGCAATCAGCCCCAGCATTTT.